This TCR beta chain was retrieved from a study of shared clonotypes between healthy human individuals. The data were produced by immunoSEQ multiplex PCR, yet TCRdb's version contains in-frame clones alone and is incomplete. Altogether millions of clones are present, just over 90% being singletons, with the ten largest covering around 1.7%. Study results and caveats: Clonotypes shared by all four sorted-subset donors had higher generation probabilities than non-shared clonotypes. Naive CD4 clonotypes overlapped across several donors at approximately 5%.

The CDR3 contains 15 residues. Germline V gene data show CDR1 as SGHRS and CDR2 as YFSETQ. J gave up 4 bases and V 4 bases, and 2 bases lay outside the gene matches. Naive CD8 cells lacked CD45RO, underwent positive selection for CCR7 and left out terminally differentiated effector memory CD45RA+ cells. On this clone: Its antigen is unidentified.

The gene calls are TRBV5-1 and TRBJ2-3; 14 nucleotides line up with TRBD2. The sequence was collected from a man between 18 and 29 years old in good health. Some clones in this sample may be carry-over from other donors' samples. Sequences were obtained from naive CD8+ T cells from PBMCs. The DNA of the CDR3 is TGCGCCAGCAGCCCGGGACTAGCGGGGGCAGATACGCAGTATTTT. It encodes CASSPGLAGADTQYF.